The present T cell receptor beta chain was sequenced within a study of identical twins. Template switching, a step in the protocol, added a universal primer site, and cDNA carried unique molecular identifiers. TCRdb called the 5' RACE reads again in MiXCR, with one record for every CDR3 protein. This table has around 470,000 distinct CDR3 sequences, about 14% appearing once. Points from the study as a whole: Out-of-frame alpha sequences shared between twins exhibited an excess of low generation probability. Invariant populations such as MAIT and iNKT cells could partly muddle zero-insertion analyses. The abundant beta clonotypes from cord blood had fewer insertions, and memory repertoires had none of this.

V gave up 0 bases and J gave up 1 base, with 15 bases separating them. Germline CDR1 is MNHEY and CDR2 is SVGAGI. The CDR3 sequence is 18 residues long. The sample holds a few counts of this clonotype. Its antigen is not identified. The sample was also linked to a second study, of yellow fever vaccine responses in identical twins.

The J gene is TRBJ2-2, the V gene TRBV6-5, with a tentative D call TRBD2 (6 bases). The origin of this receptor is a woman between 18 and 30 years old in good health. Source material: CD4+ T cells sorted from blood. CDR3 residues: CASSYSWSAGLNTGELFF. CDR3 sequence (DNA): TGTGCCAGCAGTTACTCGTGGTCGGCGGGGCTGAACACCGGGGAGCTGTTTTTT.